A selection of T cell receptor beta chains follows, all from one sample in a study of shared clonotypes between healthy human individuals. Data came from immunoSEQ multiplex PCR; TCRdb stores just in-frame clones and leaves some out. The sample lists some 1,600,000 clones, nearly 99% seen once, with about 0.42% in the top ten. Material for sequencing was naive CD4+ T cells sorted from blood. Receptor source: a man aged 30-40 years in good health. The CDR3 runs from the conserved cysteine through the conserved F or W. Each record gives: J gene, D gene, V gene, clone size, CDR3 protein, CDR3 DNA. The D gene is left open where the match is weak. Rows give clone size only sometimes, using once, few, many, or a class for an expanded clone.

TRBJ2-7,NA,TRBV28,few,CASSKYEQYF,TGTGCCAGCAGCAAGTACGAGCAGTACTTC
TRBJ2-5,NA,TRBV4-3,NA,CASSQDPTPLPGETQYF,TGCGCCAGCAGCCAAGATCCGACGCCGTTGCCAGGGGAGACCCAGTACTTC
TRBJ2-3,TRBD2,TRBV9,NA,CASSVAPSGRADTQYF,TGTGCCAGCAGCGTAGCTCCCAGCGGGAGGGCAGATACGCAGTATTTT
TRBJ2-7,NA,TRBV7-2,NA,CASTSRAEQYF,TGTGCCAGCACCTCCCGGGCCGAGCAGTACTTC
TRBJ1-5,TRBD1,TRBV6-1,NA,CASNVETGDQPQHF,TGTGCCAGCAACGTGGAAACAGGGGACCAGCCCCAGCATTTT
TRBJ1-1,NA,TRBV28,NA,CASRRDGTEAFF,TGTGCCAGCAGGAGGGACGGAACTGAAGCTTTCTTT
TRBJ2-6,NA,TRBV5-1,NA,CASSLRSTQSGANVLTF,TGCGCCAGCAGCTTGCGCAGCACCCAATCTGGGGCCAACGTCCTGACTTTC
TRBJ2-1,NA,TRBV30,NA,CAWIPTGRKGFYNEQFF,TGTGCCTGGATCCCGACGGGGCGGAAAGGTTTCTACAATGAGCAGTTCTTC
TRBJ2-3,TRBD2,TRBV5-1,once,CASSSLAGGSDTQYF,TGCGCCAGCAGCAGCTTAGCGGGAGGCTCAGATACGCAGTATTTT
TRBJ1-3,NA,TRBV7-2,NA,CASSPRGAGNTIYF,TGTGCCAGCAGCCCCCGGGGAGCTGGAAACACCATATATTTT
TRBJ1-2,TRBD1,TRBV7-9,NA,CASSDRQGDGYTF,TGTGCCAGCAGCGACCGACAGGGGGACGGCTACACCTTC
TRBJ2-4,TRBD1,TRBV9,once,CASSPEWQGDIQYF,TGTGCCAGCAGCCCCGAGTGGCAGGGGGACATTCAGTACTTC
TRBJ2-7,NA,TRBV9,NA,CASSVGVRSYEQYF,TGTGCCAGCAGCGTAGGAGTGCGCTCCTACGAGCAGTACTTC
TRBJ2-7,NA,TRBV4-3,NA,CASSQDPHRGYEQYF,TGCGCCAGCAGCCAAGACCCACATAGGGGATACGAGCAGTACTTC
TRBJ2-7,NA,TRBV5-1,NA,CASSSLYEQYF,TGCGCCAGCAGCTCCTTATACGAGCAGTACTTC
TRBJ1-2,NA,TRBV5-1,NA,CASSQDQAGLWGYTF,TGCGCCAGCAGCCAAGATCAGGCAGGGCTCTGGGGCTACACCTTC
TRBJ1-2,NA,TRBV7-9,NA,CASSSPANYGYTF,TGTGCCAGCAGCTCGCCCGCTAACTATGGCTACACCTTC
TRBJ1-1,TRBD1,TRBV4-1,NA,CASSQPRQGAYPNTEAFF,TGCGCCAGCAGCCAACCCCGACAGGGGGCCTATCCGAACACTGAAGCTTTCTTT
TRBJ2-5,NA,TRBV2,NA,CASSNGVSKYQETQYF,TGTGCCAGCAGTAATGGGGTCTCCAAGTACCAAGAGACCCAGTACTTC
TRBJ2-3,NA,TRBV7-9,once,CASSPRRTTDTQYF,TGTGCCAGCAGCCCCCGCAGAACCACAGATACGCAGTATTTT
TRBJ2-5,NA,TRBV11-3,NA,CASSLGRTTGLLRGETQYF,TGTGCCAGCAGCCTGGGTAGGACTACAGGGTTGCTTAGAGGAGAGACCCAGTACTTC
TRBJ2-3,NA,TRBV5-6,NA,CASSLQTGVRTDTQYF,TGTGCCAGCAGCTTACAGACGGGGGTTCGGACAGATACGCAGTATTTT
TRBJ2-1,TRBD2,TRBV18,NA,CASSPIPTSGLYNEQFF,TGTGCCAGCTCACCGATCCCGACTAGCGGGCTCTACAATGAGCAGTTCTTC
TRBJ2-7,TRBD1,TRBV5-5,NA,CASSRTGGPTYEQYF,TGTGCCAGCAGCAGGACAGGGGGCCCTACCTACGAGCAGTACTTC
TRBJ2-2,NA,TRBV29-1,NA,CSVETWVANTGELFF,TGCAGCGTTGAAACCTGGGTGGCGAACACCGGGGAGCTGTTTTTT
TRBJ2-5,TRBD1,TRBV5-6,NA,CASSSPPGTGSQETQYF,TGTGCCAGCAGCTCCCCACCCGGGACAGGGTCCCAAGAGACCCAGTACTTC
TRBJ2-3,TRBD2,TRBV18,NA,CASSPPAVAGSSDTQYF,TGTGCCAGCTCACCACCGGCGGTAGCGGGAAGTTCAGATACGCAGTATTTT
TRBJ2-1,TRBD2,TRBV5-1,NA,CASNSPGRGGTEQFF,TGCGCCAGCAACTCCCCCGGGAGGGGAGGTACTGAGCAGTTCTTC
TRBJ2-7,NA,TRBV5-4,few,CASSVPSSYEQYF,TGTGCCAGCAGTGTCCCCAGCTCCTACGAGCAGTACTTC
TRBJ2-6,NA,TRBV5-1,NA,CASSHGGGPSGANVLTF,TGCGCCAGCAGCCATGGAGGGGGGCCCTCTGGGGCCAACGTCCTGACTTTC
TRBJ1-5,TRBD1,TRBV2,NA,CASSGTGYNQPQHF,TGTGCCAGCAGTGGGACAGGGTACAATCAGCCCCAGCATTTT
TRBJ2-1,NA,TRBV7-2,NA,CASSIHGARGEQFF,TGTGCCAGCAGCATCCACGGGGCTCGAGGTGAGCAGTTCTTC
TRBJ2-7,TRBD2,TRBV10-2,NA,CASKAPLAGHSYEQYF,TGCGCCAGTAAGGCCCCACTAGCGGGCCACTCCTACGAGCAGTACTTC
TRBJ2-7,TRBD2,TRBV19,NA,CASSIRLAGTYEQYF,TGTGCCAGTAGTATAAGGCTAGCGGGGACCTACGAGCAGTACTTC
TRBJ2-7,NA,TRBV19,NA,CASTPSTGLYEQYF,TGTGCCAGTACCCCCTCGACAGGTTTGTACGAGCAGTACTTC
TRBJ2-7,NA,TRBV5-7,NA,CASSLIRSSYEQYF,TGTGCCAGCAGCTTGATTAGATCCTCCTACGAGCAGTACTTC
TRBJ2-1,TRBD1,TRBV29-1,NA,CSVAPTGSSYNEQFF,TGCAGCGTTGCCCCGACAGGGAGCTCCTACAATGAGCAGTTCTTC
TRBJ1-1,NA,TRBV7-8,NA,CASSLVRGKNTEAFF,TGTGCCAGCAGCTTAGTCCGGGGGAAGAACACTGAAGCTTTCTTT
TRBJ2-7,NA,TRBV19,NA,CASSRTGTGVYEQYF,TGTGCCAGTAGTCGAACCGGGACTGGGGTCTACGAGCAGTACTTC
TRBJ2-1,NA,TRBV18,NA,CASSTTQVDEQFF,TGTGCCAGCTCAACGACTCAAGTCGATGAGCAGTTCTTC
TRBJ2-7,NA,TRBV28,NA,CASSPLGGGRSSYEQYF,TGTGCCAGCAGCCCTCTAGGGGGAGGCAGGAGCTCCTACGAGCAGTACTTC
TRBJ1-1,NA,TRBV9,NA,CASSVSRATEAFF,TGTGCCAGCAGCGTAAGTCGGGCCACTGAAGCTTTCTTT
TRBJ2-5,TRBD2,TRBV5-4,NA,CASSKTSGQETQYF,TGTGCCAGCAGCAAAACTAGCGGCCAAGAGACCCAGTACTTC
TRBJ2-7,TRBD2,TRBV10-2,NA,CASSPTSGRGEQYF,TGCGCCAGCAGTCCTACTAGCGGGAGGGGCGAGCAGTACTTC
TRBJ2-1,TRBD2,TRBV5-1,once,CASSLLAGGYNEQFF,TGCGCCAGCAGCTTACTAGCGGGAGGGTACAATGAGCAGTTCTTC
TRBJ2-1,NA,TRBV6-5,NA,CASSYDLLAAVNEQFF,TGTGCCAGCAGTTACGACCTACTAGCAGCAGTCAATGAGCAGTTCTTC
TRBJ1-5,TRBD1,TRBV9,NA,CASSVAGGHQPQHF,TGTGCCAGCAGCGTAGCAGGGGGCCATCAGCCCCAGCATTTT
TRBJ1-5,TRBD1,TRBV6-1,NA,CASGDRGGQPQHF,TGTGCCTCCGGGGACAGGGGCGGCCAGCCCCAGCATTTT
TRBJ2-1,NA,TRBV7-9,NA,CASSFTEGLSRGEQFF,TGTGCCAGCAGCTTTACAGAGGGACTTTCACGGGGTGAGCAGTTCTTC
TRBJ2-2,NA,TRBV30,once,CAWSVRRRGTGELFF,TGTGCCTGGAGTGTACGACGTCGAGGCACCGGGGAGCTGTTTTTT
TRBJ2-1,NA,TRBV7-2,NA,CASSQMGHENEQFF,TGTGCCAGCAGCCAGATGGGCCATGAGAATGAGCAGTTCTTC
TRBJ2-7,NA,TRBV5-8,NA,CASSTRGGGLYEQYF,TGTGCCAGCAGCACCAGAGGAGGTGGTTTGTACGAGCAGTACTTC
TRBJ1-1,NA,TRBV5-1,NA,CASRDYENTEAFF,TGCGCCAGCCGGGACTACGAGAACACTGAAGCTTTCTTT
TRBJ1-1,NA,TRBV10-3,NA,CAISVKPGQNTEAFF,TGTGCCATCAGTGTCAAGCCGGGGCAGAACACTGAAGCTTTCTTT